The TCR beta chain described here comes from a study of OX40 agonist ivuxolimab in advanced cancers. The overall study: Around 40% of patients had received prior checkpoint inhibitor therapy.

Sequencing used immunoSEQ multiplex PCR; TCRdb keeps in-frame clones, though not all of them. The sample carries more than 50,000 clones, just over 85% recorded once. With 4 bases clipped from V and 7 bases from J, the junction kept 10 bases outside the gene matches. Germline V gene lookup returns CDR1 SGHVS and CDR2 FNYEAQ. The CDR3 is 15 amino acids. The sequence came from an adult with an advanced solid tumor such as melanoma, head and neck, liver or kidney cancer. The genes are TRBV7-6 and TRBJ1-2; 9 nucleotides line up with TRBD1. The sequenced sample was CD4+ or CD8+ T cells sorted from blood, obtained in a trial of the OX40 agonist ivuxolimab. The CDR3 region is CASSWGQGGEGGYTF. CDR3 in DNA: TGTGCCAGCAGCTGGGGACAGGGTGGAGAGGGTGGCTACACCTTC.